This T cell receptor beta chain was profiled in a study of diagnostic markers for celiac disease. TCRdb reprocessed the reads and stores each CDR3 protein as one record, lacking DNA. The repertoire table contains 7,000 to 8,000 distinct CDR3 sequences. By frequency, this clonotype is medium-sized. CDR3 length: 17 amino acids. Germline CDR1 is SGHTA and CDR2 is FQGNSA. Sequenced: either unsorted cells or a sorted T cell fraction (not recorded which). This rearrangement joins TRBV7-2 to TRBJ2-1; there is no DNA to check the TCRdb D call of TRBD1. The TCR originated in a human donor. This table probably holds off-target reads from a library built for another chain. The CDR3 protein is CASSSPGAGSSYNEQFF.